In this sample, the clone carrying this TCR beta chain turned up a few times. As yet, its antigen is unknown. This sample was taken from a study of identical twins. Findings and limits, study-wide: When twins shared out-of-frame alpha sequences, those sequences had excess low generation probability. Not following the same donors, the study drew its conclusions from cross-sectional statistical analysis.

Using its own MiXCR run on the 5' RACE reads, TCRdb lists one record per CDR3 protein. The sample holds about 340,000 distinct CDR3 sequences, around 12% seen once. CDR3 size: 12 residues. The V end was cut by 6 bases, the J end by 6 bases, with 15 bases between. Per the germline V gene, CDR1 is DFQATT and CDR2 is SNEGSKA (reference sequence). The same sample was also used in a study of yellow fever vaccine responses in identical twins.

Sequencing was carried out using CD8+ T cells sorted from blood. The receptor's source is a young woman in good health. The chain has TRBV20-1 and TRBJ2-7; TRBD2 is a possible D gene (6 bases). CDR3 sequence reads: CSASPGTLEQYF. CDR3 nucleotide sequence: TGCAGTGCGTCCCCTGGGACTCTCGAGCAGTACTTC.